This T cell receptor beta chain was captured by sequencing in a study of beta chain features in type 1 diabetes. General study results and limits: Researchers report that Type 1 diabetes patients had moderately but significantly shorter TCRB CDR3s across all four CD4+ subsets. Type 1 diabetes patients showed fewer insertions and more deletions at VDJ junctions. In comparison with healthy donors, patients had naive, central memory and Treg TCRB repertoires that appeared more similar.

Turning to this clone: As yet, its antigen is unknown.

One heparinised blood draw, averaging roughly 120 mL, came from each donor. CD45RO/CCR7/CD25/CD127/CD95/CD27 separated CD4+ naive, central memory, regulatory and stem cell-like memory cells by sorting. Between the trimmed V and J ends, which lost 2 bases and 4 bases, there was a span of 9 bases. The CDR3 has 13 residues. Germline V CDR1 and CDR2: GTSNPN, SVGIG (reference sequence). Expressed TCRB transcripts were sequenced, since all the RNA that had been isolated was reverse transcribed. Measured with immunoSEQ multiplex PCR; TCRdb has only the in-frame clones, and not every one. The sample records around 690,000 clones, around 12% being singletons.

The chain is built from TRBV30 and TRBJ1-5; a weak D match, TRBD1 (6 bases). This sequence was found in a man in his thirties or forties with type 1 diabetes. The sample comprised naive CD4+ T cells from blood. The CDR3 sequence: CAWSTGRNQPQHF. CDR3 nucleotide sequence: TGTGCCTGGAGTACAGGGAGAAATCAGCCCCAGCATTTT.